This T cell receptor beta chain is drawn from a study of cytomegalovirus exposure and HLA in healthy donors. With 60 Vbeta and 13 Jbeta primers, the PCR was carried out. Sequencing was performed with immunoSEQ multiplex PCR; in TCRdb, only in-frame clones are kept and a portion is missing. The sample lists 150,000 to 200,000 clones; approximately 88% were seen once. The germline gives CDR1 GTSNPN, CDR2 SVGIG (reference sequence). This CDR3 is built from 13 residues. Trimming took off 4 bases at V and 3 bases at J, with 11 bases between the two ends. This rearrangement joins TRBV30 to TRBJ2-3; D not resolved. This sequence was found in a man aged 25-40 years in good health and CMV-seronegative. The sample was PBMCs. Here the CDR3 reads CAWNRVRTDTQYF. The CDR3 DNA reads TGTGCCTGGAACCGGGTAAGAACAGATACGCAGTATTTT.